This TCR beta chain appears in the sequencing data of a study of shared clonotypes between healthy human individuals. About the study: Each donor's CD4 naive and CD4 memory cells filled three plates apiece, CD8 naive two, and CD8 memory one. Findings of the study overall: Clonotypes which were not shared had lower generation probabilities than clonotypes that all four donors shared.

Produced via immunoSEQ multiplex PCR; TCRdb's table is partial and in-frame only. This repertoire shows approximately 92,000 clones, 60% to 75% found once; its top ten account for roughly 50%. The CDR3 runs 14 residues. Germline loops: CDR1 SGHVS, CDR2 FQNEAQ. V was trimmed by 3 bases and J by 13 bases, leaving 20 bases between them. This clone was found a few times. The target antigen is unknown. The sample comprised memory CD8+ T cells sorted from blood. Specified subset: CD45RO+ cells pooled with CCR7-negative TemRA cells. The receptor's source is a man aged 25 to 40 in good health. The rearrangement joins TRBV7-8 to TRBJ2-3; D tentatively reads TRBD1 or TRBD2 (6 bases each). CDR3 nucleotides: TGTGCCAGCAGCTTTGGTCGGGGGCCCCGAGAGGAGTATTTT. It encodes CASSFGRGPREEYF.